These 27 T cell receptor beta chains were sequenced from one sample in a study of blood T cell repertoires in COVID-19. Assay used: immunoSEQ multiplex PCR; TCRdb lists only in-frame clones, some missing. The sample carries about 150,000 clones, around 87% recorded once. The specimen sequenced was peripheral blood. The receptors were sampled from a man aged 45-65 years who had recovered from COVID-19.

The chain couples TRBV7-3 to TRBJ2-3, with 11 bases fitting TRBD2. This CDR3 has 17 amino acids. The V segment lost 2 bases and the J segment 2 bases; nucleotides outside the gene matches: 6. Germline V CDR1 and CDR2: SGHTA, FQGTGA. CDR3: CASSLLGTSGYTDTQYF. For the CDR3, the DNA is TGTGCCAGCAGCTTACTCGGGACTAGCGGATACACAGATACGCAGTATTTT.

This chain links TRBV5-1 with TRBJ2-6, with TRBD1 matching over 9 bases. The germline gives CDR1 SGHRS, CDR2 YFSETQ. The CDR3 is made up of 18 amino acids. V shed 4 bases, J shed 0 bases, and the junction held 8 bases outside the gene matches. CDR3 coding DNA: TGCGCCAGCAGCGTGGCGGGACAGGGCCCCTCTGGGGCCAACGTCCTGACTTTC. Encoded protein: CASSVAGQGPSGANVLTF.

The genes are TRBV11-2 and TRBJ2-5; TRBD2 agrees at 11 bases. V shed 0 bases, J shed 5 bases, and the junction held 2 bases outside the gene matches. CDR1 and CDR2 from the germline V gene are SGHAT and FQNNGV. The CDR3 sequence is 15 residues long. This CDR3 reads CASSLDWTSGETQYF. The CDR3 DNA is TGTGCCAGCAGCTTAGACTGGACTAGCGGGGAGACCCAGTACTTC.

J is TRBJ2-1 and V is TRBV3-1 (or the pseudogene TRBV3-2); tentatively, D is TRBD2 (7 bases). The CDR3 contains 12 residues. The V gene's germline CDR1 is LGHDT and CDR2 YNNKEL (reference sequence). V lost 6 bases and J lost 7, with 10 bases in between. The CDR3 protein is CASRKGGNEQFF. For the CDR3, the DNA is TGTGCCAGCAGAAAGGGGGGGAATGAGCAGTTCTTC.

This clone showed up just a few times. For the CDR3, the DNA is TGTGCCAGCCCCCGGGAGGTGGCGCACTACGAGCAGTACTTC. It encodes CASPREVAHYEQYF. The rearrangement joins TRBV18 to TRBJ2-7; 7 nucleotides agree with TRBD2. Germline V lookup: CDR1 KGHSH, CDR2 LQKENI. V lost 8 bases to trimming and J lost 3 bases; unmatched junction nucleotides: 10. The CDR3 loop spans 14 amino acids.

The genes are TRBV5-8 and TRBJ1-6, with 10 bases aligning to TRBD1. J lost 9 bases, V lost 2 bases, and 5 bases had no gene match. The CDR3 covers 15 residues. Looked up from germline, CDR1 is SGHTS and CDR2 is YDEGEE. The CDR3 here is CASSFLDRGRSPLHF. CDR3 sequence (DNA): TGTGCCAGCAGCTTCCTCGACAGGGGGCGTTCACCCCTCCACTTT.

This clone was observed once. The rearrangement joins TRBV7-3 to TRBJ1-2; D unclear. V dropped 0 bases and J dropped 0 bases, with 8 bases sitting between them. This CDR3 has 15 amino acids. Germline-derived CDR1 and CDR2 are SGHTA and FQGTGA. The CDR3 sequence: CASSLTRAANYGYTF. CDR3 DNA sequence: TGTGCCAGCAGCTTAACGAGGGCCGCTAACTATGGCTACACCTTC.

This chain connects TRBV7-4 to TRBJ2-7; D is unclear. The CDR3 is made up of 13 amino acids. Germline values: CDR1 SGHVT, CDR2 SQSDAQ. V lost 2 bases to trimming and J lost 2 bases, with 7 bases between them. The CDR3 loop reads CASSLNLTYEQYF. Here the CDR3 DNA reads TGTGCCAGCAGCTTAAATCTAACCTACGAGCAGTACTTC.

For the CDR3, the DNA is TGTGCCAGCAGCATGGACAGGGGGAAGCAGTACTTC. The encoded protein is CASSMDRGKQYF. The V and J genes are TRBV7-9 and TRBJ2-7, with 10 nucleotides matching TRBD1. The V segment lost 5 bases and the J segment 8 bases; nucleotides outside the gene matches: 3. The germline V gene encodes CDR1 SEHNR and CDR2 FQNEAQ (reference sequence). The CDR3 extends over 12 amino acids. Together with reference TRBV7-9 and TRBJ2-7, the CDR3 gives the full variable domain: DTGVSQNPRHKITKRGQNVTFRCDPISEHNRLYWYRQTLGQGPEFLTYFQNEAQLEKSRLLSDRFSAERPKGSFSTLEIQRTEQGDSAMYLCASSMDRGKQYFGPGTRLTVT.

With respect to this clone: Other DNA sequences in this sample translate to the same CDR3. V usage is TRBV6-5 and J usage is TRBJ1-2, with 12 positions matching TRBD1. The CDR3 is 13 amino acids. After removal of 6 bases from V and 6 bases from J, the junction contained 2 bases not matched to a gene. CDR1 is MNHEY, CDR2 SVGAGI, per germline. The CDR3 spells CASRGTGGDGYTF. In nucleotides, the CDR3 is TGTGCCAGCAGAGGGACAGGGGGCGATGGCTACACCTTC.

This chain uses TRBV2 with TRBJ2-3, with TRBD1 matching 8 bases. This CDR3 is built from 16 residues. Germline values: CDR1 SNHLY, CDR2 FYNNEI. V lost 7 bases to trimming and J lost 0 bases; unmatched junction nucleotides: 9. As DNA, the CDR3 is TGTGCCAGCAATGAGCGGACAGGGTTTAGCACAGATACGCAGTATTTT. It encodes CASNERTGFSTDTQYF.

This clone was seen a single time. The chain is built from TRBV7-9 and TRBJ2-1; 10 bases match TRBD2. V was pared by 0 bases and J by 8 bases, with 13 bases of the junction left unmatched. CDR1 SEHNR and CDR2 FQNEAQ come from the germline V gene (reference sequence). This CDR3 comprises 18 residues. CDR3 loop: CASSLAVRGAGGLDEQFF. CDR3 nucleotide sequence: TGTGCCAGCAGCTTAGCGGTTCGGGGAGCGGGGGGGCTCGATGAGCAGTTCTTC.

The chain carries TRBV3-1 (or the pseudogene TRBV3-2) and TRBJ2-5, with 7 bases that match TRBD1. Germline V gene sequence: CDR1 LGHDT, CDR2 YNNKEL (reference sequence). V trimming: 4 bases; J trimming: 5 bases; junction bases outside the gene matches: 10. The CDR3 extends over 15 amino acids. This CDR3 is CASSLQQGFGETQYF. For the CDR3, the DNA is TGTGCCAGCAGCCTCCAACAGGGGTTCGGGGAGACCCAGTACTTC.

This chain joins TRBV4-1 and TRBJ1-6; 7 bases align to TRBD1. This CDR3 region has 15 residues. The J segment lost 6 bases and the V segment lost 3 bases, leaving 5 bases of the junction unmatched. Per germline, CDR1 MGHRA and CDR2 YSYEKL. CDR3 DNA sequence: TGCGCCAGCAGCCAGAGGGACAGCGGTAATTCACCCCTCCACTTT. Its translation: CASSQRDSGNSPLHF.

The CDR3 DNA is TGTGCCAGCAGCTTTTACGGAGGGGGCCCTTATGAAAAACTGTTTTTT. Residues: CASSFYGGGPYEKLFF. The chain links TRBV6-2 or TRBV6-3 to TRBJ1-4, with 7 bases lining up with TRBD1. V gave up 6 bases and J gave up 6 bases; unmatched junction bases: 13. The length of the CDR3 is 16 residues. Germline lookup yields CDR1 MNHEY and CDR2 SVGEGT.

The rearrangement joins TRBV7-2 to TRBJ1-4; D uncertain. This CDR3 is 17 amino acids long. Germline V gene sequence: CDR1 SGHTA, CDR2 FQGNSA. Trimming stripped 4 bases from V and 0 bases from J, with 15 bases between. CDR3 sequence: CASSSGWGGATNEKLFF. CDR3 nucleotide sequence: TGTGCCAGCAGCTCGGGATGGGGTGGTGCAACTAATGAAAAACTGTTTTTT.

V is TRBV5-1 and J is TRBJ1-1; D remains unclear. CDR3 length equals 15 residues. V lost 3 bases to trimming and J lost 1 base, with 13 bases between them. Germline CDR1 is SGHRS and CDR2 is YFSETQ. CDR3: CASSSISPGNTEAFF. The CDR3 DNA reads as TGCGCCAGCAGCTCCATAAGTCCGGGGAACACTGAAGCTTTCTTT. Full variable domain (missing parts from reference TRBV5-1 and TRBJ1-1): KAGVTQTPRYLIKTRGQQVTLSCSPISGHRSVSWYQQTPGQGLQFLFEYFSETQRNKGNFPGRFSGRQFSNSRSEMNVSTLELGDSALYLCASSSISPGNTEAFFGQGTRLTVV.

This sequence joins TRBV12-5 and TRBJ1-1, with 10 bases fitting TRBD1. V dropped 5 bases and J dropped 4; count of bases not matched to a gene: 7. Germline lookup yields CDR1 LGHNT and CDR2 FRNRAP. This CDR3 has 15 amino acids. The chain's CDR3 is CASGPRQGAVTEAFF. As DNA, the CDR3 is TGTGCTAGTGGTCCCCGACAGGGGGCCGTCACTGAAGCTTTCTTT.

The chain couples TRBV7-9 to TRBJ2-7; D is perhaps TRBD1 (5 bases). The CDR3 length is 14 residues. CDR1 is SEHNR and CDR2 is FQNEAQ in the germline V gene (reference sequence). V lost 6 bases and J 1 base, leaving 13 bases between the germline ends. CDR3 in DNA: TGTGCCAGCAGGTTCGATGGGGCTTCCTACGAGCAGTACTTC. Protein: CASRFDGASYEQYF.

This chain links TRBV2 with TRBJ2-1; possible D gene TRBD1, 6 bases. Germline-derived CDR1 and CDR2 are SNHLY and FYNNEI. The V end lost 8 bases, the J end lost 8 bases, and 16 bases lay between the germline ends. This CDR3 contains 13 residues. The CDR3, as DNA: TGTGCCAGCGGAGCCCCAGGGGTATATGAGCAGTTCTTC. Translation gives CASGAPGVYEQFF.

This clone was seen more than once but under ten times. The gene calls are TRBV18 and TRBJ1-5; D gene unclear. Per germline, CDR1 KGHSH and CDR2 LQKENI. Deletions cut 3 bases from V and 1 base from J, with 13 bases between. CDR3 length: 16 residues. The CDR3 sequence: CASSPEWQESNQPQHF. CDR3 nucleotide sequence: TGTGCCAGCTCACCTGAATGGCAAGAAAGCAATCAGCCCCAGCATTTT.

This chain joins TRBV6-1 and TRBJ1-1; D gene ambiguous. Trimming took 3 bases from V and 0 from J, leaving 8 bases between them. CDR1 and CDR2 (germline): MNHNS, SASEGT. This CDR3 is built from 14 residues. The CDR3 sequence: CASSELAMNTEAFF. The CDR3 nucleotides are TGTGCCAGCAGTGAGCTGGCCATGAACACTGAAGCTTTCTTT.

This clone was found once. The gene calls are TRBV27 and TRBJ1-2, with 8 bases matching TRBD1. The CDR3 contains 13 residues. Germline V gives CDR1 MNHEY, CDR2 SMNVEV (reference sequence). Trimming took 5 bases from V and 4 from J; bases not matched to a gene: 3. The CDR3: CASSPGTGYGYTF. The CDR3 nucleotides read TGTGCCAGCAGTCCAGGGACAGGCTATGGCTACACCTTC.

The chain joins TRBV14 to TRBJ2-2; perhaps TRBD2 as D (7 bases). The germline CDR1 and CDR2 sequences are SGHDN and FVKESK. The CDR3 extends over 18 amino acids. The V end lost 1 base, the J end lost 1 base, and 16 bases lay between the germline ends. In DNA, the CDR3 is TGTGCCAGCAGCCAAGTCCAGGTCGGGGGGCGGAACACCGGGGAGCTGTTTTTT. Protein product: CASSQVQVGGRNTGELFF.

The V call is TRBV4-3, the J call TRBJ2-2; D not resolved. The germline gives CDR1 LGHNA, CDR2 YSLEER. Trimming left V 0 bases short and J 8 bases short, with 10 bases between. This CDR3 has 14 amino acids. This chain's CDR3 is CASSQDTPLGELFF. The CDR3 DNA follows: TGCGCCAGCAGCCAAGATACTCCTTTGGGGGAGCTGTTTTTT.

This clone showed up just once. The chain couples TRBV7-8 to TRBJ2-7; TRBD1 matches 8 bases. This CDR3 comprises 14 residues. Looked up from germline, CDR1 is SGHVS and CDR2 is FQNEAQ. V shed 1 base, J shed 3 bases, and the junction held 2 bases outside the gene matches. This CDR3 reads CASSLGTGNYEQYF. The DNA of the CDR3 is TGTGCCAGCAGCTTAGGGACAGGGAACTACGAGCAGTACTTC.

As regards this clone: One end of the junction varies from germline; a read error may be responsible. The V gene is TRBV29-1, the J gene TRBJ2-3; D may be TRBD1 (5 bases). There are 14 residues in the CDR3. The germline V gene encodes CDR1 SQVTM and CDR2 ANQGSEA. The CDR3 loop reads CSVEGQRYTDTQYF. The CDR3 nucleotides read TGCAGCGTGGAAGGACAACGTTACACAGATACGCAGTATTTT.